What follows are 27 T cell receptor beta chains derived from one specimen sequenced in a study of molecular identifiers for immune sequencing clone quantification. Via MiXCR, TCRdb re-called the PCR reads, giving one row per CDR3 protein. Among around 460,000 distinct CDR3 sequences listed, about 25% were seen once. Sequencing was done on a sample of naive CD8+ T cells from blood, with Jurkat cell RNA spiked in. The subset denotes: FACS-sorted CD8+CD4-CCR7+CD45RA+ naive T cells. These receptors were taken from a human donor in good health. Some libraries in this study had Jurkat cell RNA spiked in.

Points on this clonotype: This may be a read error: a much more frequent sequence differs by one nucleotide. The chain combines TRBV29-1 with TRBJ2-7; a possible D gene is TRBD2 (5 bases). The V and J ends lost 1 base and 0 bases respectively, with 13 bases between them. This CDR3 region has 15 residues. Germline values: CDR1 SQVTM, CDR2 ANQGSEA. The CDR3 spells CSVEVEGKPSYEQYF. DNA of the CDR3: TGCAGCGTTGAAGTCGAGGGTAAACCCTCCTACGAGCAGTACTTC.

The CDR3 reads CAWSVGNEQFF. CDR3 nucleotides: TGTGCCTGGAGTGTTGGAAATGAGCAGTTCTTC. J is TRBJ2-1 and V is TRBV30, with D unresolved. The CDR3 spans 11 residues. V lost 0 bases and J lost 7, with 4 bases in between. The germline gives CDR1 GTSNPN, CDR2 SVGIG (reference sequence).

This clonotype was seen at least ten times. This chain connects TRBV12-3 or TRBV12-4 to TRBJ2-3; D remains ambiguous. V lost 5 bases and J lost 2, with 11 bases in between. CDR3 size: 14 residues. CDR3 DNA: TGTGCCAGCAGTCCACGGAGCCACACAGATACGCAGTATTTT. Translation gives CASSPRSHTDTQYF.

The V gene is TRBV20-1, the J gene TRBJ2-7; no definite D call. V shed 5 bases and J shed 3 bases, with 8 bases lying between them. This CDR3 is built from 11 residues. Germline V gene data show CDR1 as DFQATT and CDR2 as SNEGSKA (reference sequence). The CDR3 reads CSAHAIYEQYF. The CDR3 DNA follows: TGCAGTGCTCACGCGATCTACGAGCAGTACTTC.

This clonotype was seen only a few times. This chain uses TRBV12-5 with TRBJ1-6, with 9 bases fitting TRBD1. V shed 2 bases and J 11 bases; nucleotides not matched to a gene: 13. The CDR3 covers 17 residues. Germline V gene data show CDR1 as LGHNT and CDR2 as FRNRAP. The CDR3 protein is CASGLTPGTGYTAPLHF. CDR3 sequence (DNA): TGTGCTAGTGGTTTGACCCCCGGGACAGGGTACACAGCACCCCTCCACTTT.

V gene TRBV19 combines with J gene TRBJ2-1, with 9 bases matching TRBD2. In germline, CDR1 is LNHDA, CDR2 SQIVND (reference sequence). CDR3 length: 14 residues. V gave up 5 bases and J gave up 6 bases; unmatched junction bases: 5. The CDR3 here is CASSQAGGGNEQFF. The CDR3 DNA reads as TGTGCCAGTAGTCAGGCGGGAGGGGGCAATGAGCAGTTCTTC.

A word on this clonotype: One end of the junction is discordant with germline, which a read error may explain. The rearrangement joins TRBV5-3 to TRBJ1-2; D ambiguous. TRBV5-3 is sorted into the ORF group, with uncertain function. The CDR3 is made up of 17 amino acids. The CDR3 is CASSLEIAPTLNYGYTF. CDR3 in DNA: TGTGCCAGCAGCTTGGAGATCGCCCCCACGTTAAACTATGGCTACACCTTC.

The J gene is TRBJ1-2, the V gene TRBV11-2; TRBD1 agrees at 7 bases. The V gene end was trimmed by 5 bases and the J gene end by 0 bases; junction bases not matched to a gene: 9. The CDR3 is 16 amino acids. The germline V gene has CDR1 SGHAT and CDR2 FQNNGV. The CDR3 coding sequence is TGTGCCAGCAGCATGGGACAGAGGGAAGCTAACTATGGCTACACCTTC. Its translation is CASSMGQREANYGYTF.

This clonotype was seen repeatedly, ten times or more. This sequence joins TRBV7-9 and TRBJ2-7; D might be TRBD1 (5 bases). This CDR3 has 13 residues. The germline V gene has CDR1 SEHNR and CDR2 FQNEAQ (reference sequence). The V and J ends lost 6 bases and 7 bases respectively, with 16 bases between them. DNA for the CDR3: TGTGCCAGCAGACCGGACACTACCTTTGAGCAGTACTTC. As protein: CASRPDTTFEQYF.

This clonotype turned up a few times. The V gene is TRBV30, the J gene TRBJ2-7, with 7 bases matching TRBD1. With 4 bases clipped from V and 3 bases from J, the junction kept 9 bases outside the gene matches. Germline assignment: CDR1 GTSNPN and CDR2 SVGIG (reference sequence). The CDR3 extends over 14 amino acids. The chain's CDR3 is CAWNPGTAFYEQYF. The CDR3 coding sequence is TGTGCCTGGAACCCCGGGACAGCGTTCTACGAGCAGTACTTC.

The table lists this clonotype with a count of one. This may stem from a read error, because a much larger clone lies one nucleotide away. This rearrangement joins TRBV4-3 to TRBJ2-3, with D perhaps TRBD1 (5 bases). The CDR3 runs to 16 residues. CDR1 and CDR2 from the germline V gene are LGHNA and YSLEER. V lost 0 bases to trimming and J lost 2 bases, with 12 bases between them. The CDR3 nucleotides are TGCGCCAGCAGCCAAGATTGGCAGGGCACCACAGATACGCAGTATTTT. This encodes CASSQDWQGTTDTQYF.

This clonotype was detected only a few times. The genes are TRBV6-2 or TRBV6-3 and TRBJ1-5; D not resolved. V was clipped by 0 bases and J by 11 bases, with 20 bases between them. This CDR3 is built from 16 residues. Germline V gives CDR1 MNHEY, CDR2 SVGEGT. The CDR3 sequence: CASSYSSEDPRNAQHF. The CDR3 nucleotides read TGTGCCAGCAGTTACTCGTCCGAAGACCCAAGGAATGCCCAGCATTTT.

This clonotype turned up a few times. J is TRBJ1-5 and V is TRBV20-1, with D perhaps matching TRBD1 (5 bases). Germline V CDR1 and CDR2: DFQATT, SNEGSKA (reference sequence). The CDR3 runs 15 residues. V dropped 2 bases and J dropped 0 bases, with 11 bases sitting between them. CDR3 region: CSARSGRNSNQPQHF. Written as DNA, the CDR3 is TGCAGTGCTAGATCGGGACGGAATAGCAATCAGCCCCAGCATTTT.

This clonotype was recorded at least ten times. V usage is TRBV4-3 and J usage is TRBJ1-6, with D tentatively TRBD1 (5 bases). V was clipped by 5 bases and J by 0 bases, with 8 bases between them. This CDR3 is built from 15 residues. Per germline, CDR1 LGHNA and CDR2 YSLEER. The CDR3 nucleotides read TGCGCCAGCAGCGGCGACAGCTCCTATAATTCACCCCTCCACTTT. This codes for CASSGDSSYNSPLHF.

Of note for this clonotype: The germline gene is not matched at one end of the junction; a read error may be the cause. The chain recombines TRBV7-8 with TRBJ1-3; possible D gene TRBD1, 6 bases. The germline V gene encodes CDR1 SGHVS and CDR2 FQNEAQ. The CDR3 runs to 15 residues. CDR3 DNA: TGTGCCGGCAGACCGGGACACCTCTCTGGAAACACCATATATTTT. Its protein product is CAGRPGHLSGNTIYF.

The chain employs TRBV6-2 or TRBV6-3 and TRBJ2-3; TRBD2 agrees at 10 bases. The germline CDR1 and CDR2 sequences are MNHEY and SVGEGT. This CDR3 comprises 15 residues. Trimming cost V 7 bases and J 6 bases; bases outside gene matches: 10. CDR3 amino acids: CASTAGAGGLDTQYF. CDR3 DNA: TGTGCCAGCACCGCCGGAGCGGGGGGGTTGGATACGCAGTATTTT.

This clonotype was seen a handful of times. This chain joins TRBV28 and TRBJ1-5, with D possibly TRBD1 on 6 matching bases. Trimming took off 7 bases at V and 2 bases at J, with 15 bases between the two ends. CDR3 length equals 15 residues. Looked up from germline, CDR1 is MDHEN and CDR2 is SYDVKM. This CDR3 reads CASIFVGGGNQPQHF. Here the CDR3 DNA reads TGTGCCAGCATTTTCGTAGGGGGGGGCAATCAGCCCCAGCATTTT. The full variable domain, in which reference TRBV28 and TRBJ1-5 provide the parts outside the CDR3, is DVKVTQSSRYLVKRTGEKVFLECVQDMDHENMFWYRQDPGLGLRLIYFSYDVKMKEKGDIPEGYSVSREKKERFSLILESASTNQTSMYLCASIFVGGGNQPQHFGDGTRLSIL.

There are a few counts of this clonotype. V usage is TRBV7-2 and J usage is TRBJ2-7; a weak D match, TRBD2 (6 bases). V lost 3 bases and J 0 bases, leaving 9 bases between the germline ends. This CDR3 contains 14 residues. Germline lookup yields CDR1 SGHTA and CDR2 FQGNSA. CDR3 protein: CASSFQGLSYEQYF. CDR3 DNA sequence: TGTGCCAGCAGCTTCCAGGGACTCTCCTACGAGCAGTACTTC.

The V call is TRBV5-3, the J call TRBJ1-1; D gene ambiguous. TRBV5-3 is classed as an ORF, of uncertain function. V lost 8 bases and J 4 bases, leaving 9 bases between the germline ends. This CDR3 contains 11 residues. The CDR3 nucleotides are TGTGCCAGCAGCGCAGCCACTGAAGCTTTCTTT. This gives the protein CASSAATEAFF.

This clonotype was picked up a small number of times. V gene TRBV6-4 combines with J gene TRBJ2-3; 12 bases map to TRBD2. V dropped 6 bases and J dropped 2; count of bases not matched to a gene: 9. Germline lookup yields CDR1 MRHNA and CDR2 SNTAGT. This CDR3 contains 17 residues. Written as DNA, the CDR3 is TGTGCCAGCAGACCCGGACTAGCGGGACCCCTCACAGATACGCAGTATTTT. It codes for CASRPGLAGPLTDTQYF.

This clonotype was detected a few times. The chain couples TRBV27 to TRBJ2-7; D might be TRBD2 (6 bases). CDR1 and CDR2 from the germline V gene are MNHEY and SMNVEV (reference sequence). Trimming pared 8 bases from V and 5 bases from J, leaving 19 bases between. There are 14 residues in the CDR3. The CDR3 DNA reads TGTGCCAGCCAGACTTGGCGGGAAGGCCACGAGCAGTACTTC. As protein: CASQTWREGHEQYF.

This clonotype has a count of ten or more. The CDR3 here is CSATDNNSPTDTQYF. The CDR3, as DNA: TGCAGTGCGACGGATAATAATTCCCCGACAGATACGCAGTATTTT. The chain links TRBV20-1 to TRBJ2-3, with unresolved D. Germline loops: CDR1 DFQATT, CDR2 SNEGSKA (reference sequence). The CDR3 is 15 residues long. V was cut by 6 bases and J by 3 bases, with 19 bases left in between.

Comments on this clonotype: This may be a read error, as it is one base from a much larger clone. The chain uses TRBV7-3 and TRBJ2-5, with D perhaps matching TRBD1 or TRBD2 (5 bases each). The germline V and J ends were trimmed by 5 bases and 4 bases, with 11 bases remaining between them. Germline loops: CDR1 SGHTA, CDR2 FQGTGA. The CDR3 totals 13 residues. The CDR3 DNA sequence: TGTGCCAGCAGCCCTCCGGGACCAGAGACCCAGTACTTC. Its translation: CASSPPGPETQYF.

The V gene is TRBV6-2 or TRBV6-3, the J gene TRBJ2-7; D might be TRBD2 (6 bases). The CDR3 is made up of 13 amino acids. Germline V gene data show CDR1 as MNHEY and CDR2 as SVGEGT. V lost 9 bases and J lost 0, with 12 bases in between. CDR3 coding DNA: TGTGCCAGTGGGACTGTTAGCTCCTACGAGCAGTACTTC. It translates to CASGTVSSYEQYF.

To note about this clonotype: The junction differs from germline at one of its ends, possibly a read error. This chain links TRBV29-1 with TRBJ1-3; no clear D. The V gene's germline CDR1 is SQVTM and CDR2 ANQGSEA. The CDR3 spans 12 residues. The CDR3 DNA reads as TGCGGCGTAAAGACCGAGGAGAACCCCATATATTTT. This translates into CGVKTEENPIYF. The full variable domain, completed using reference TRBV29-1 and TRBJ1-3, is SAVISQKPSRDICQRGTSLTIQCQVDSQVTMMFWYRQQPGQSLTLIATANQGSEATYESGFVIDKFPISRPNLTFSTLTVSNMSPEDSSIYLCGVKTEENPIYFGEGSWLTVV.

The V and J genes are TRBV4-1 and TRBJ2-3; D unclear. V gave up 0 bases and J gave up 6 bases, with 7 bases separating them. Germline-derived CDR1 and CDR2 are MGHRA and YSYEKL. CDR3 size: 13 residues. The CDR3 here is CASSQEPPDTQYF. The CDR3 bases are TGCGCCAGCAGCCAAGAACCTCCGGATACGCAGTATTTT.

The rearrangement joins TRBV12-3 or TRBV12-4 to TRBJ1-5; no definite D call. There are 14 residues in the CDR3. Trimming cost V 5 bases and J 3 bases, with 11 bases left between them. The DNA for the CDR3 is TGTGCCAGCAGTCCCATTTTTCCCAATCAGCCCCAGCATTTT. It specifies CASSPIFPNQPQHF.